This section outlines one T cell receptor (beta chain) sequence together with its context. This entry is derived from a study of blood T cell repertoires in COVID-19. The V and J ends lost 3 bases and 4 bases respectively, with 12 bases between them. This CDR3 is built from 14 residues. Germline V gene data show CDR1 as MNHEY and CDR2 as SMNVEV (reference sequence). Libraries were prepared by immunoSEQ multiplex PCR; TCRdb keeps only in-frame clonotypes and omits some of them. The profile shows approximately 100,000 clones, 65% to 75% of them singletons. The chain employs TRBV27 and TRBJ1-2, with a possible D match to TRBD1 (5 bases). The material sequenced was peripheral blood. This clonotype was sampled from a human donor with acute or convalescent COVID-19. The donor label of this sample is uncertain. The CDR3 region has the DNA TGTGCCAGCAGTTTGGCTGGGGCTGGCTATGGCTACACCTTC. It specifies CASSLAGAGYGYTF.